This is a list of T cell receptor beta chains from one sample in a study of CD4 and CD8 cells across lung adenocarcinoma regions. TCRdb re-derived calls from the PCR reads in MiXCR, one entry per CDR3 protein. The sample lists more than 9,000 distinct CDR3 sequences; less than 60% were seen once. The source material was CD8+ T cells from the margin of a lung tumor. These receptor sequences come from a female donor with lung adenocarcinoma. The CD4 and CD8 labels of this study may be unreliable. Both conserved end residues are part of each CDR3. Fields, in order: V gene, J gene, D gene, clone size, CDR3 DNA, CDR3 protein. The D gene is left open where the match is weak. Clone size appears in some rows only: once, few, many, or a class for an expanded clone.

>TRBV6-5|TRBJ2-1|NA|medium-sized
TGTGCCAGCAGGGCCGAATTGCTACCAAACAATGAGCAGTTCTTC
CASRAELLPNNEQFF
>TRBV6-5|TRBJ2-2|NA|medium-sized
TGTGCCAGCAGTCCGACAGCCGGGGAGCTGTTTTTT
CASSPTAGELFF
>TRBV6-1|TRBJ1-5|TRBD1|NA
TGTGCCAGCAGGGGGGACAGCCAGCATCAGCCCCAGCATTTT
CASRGDSQHQPQHF
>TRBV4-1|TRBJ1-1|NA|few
TGCGCCAGCAGCCAAGATATGGGGAAGGGGGCTGAAGCTTTCTTT
CASSQDMGKGAEAFF
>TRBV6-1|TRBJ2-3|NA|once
TGTGCCCGCAGTGTGGTCAGGAACAATACGCAGTTTTTC
CARSVVRNNTQFF
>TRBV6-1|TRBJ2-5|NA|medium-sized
TGTGCCAGCAGACAGGACCAAGAGACCCAGTACTTC
CASRQDQETQYF
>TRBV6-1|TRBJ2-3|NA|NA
TGTGCCAGTTATAAGGAGGTTGTAGATACGCAGTATTTT
CASYKEVVDTQYF
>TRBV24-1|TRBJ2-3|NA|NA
TGTGCCACCGAGGACAGACTTACGCAGTATTTT
CATEDRLTQYF
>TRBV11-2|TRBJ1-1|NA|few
TGTGCCAGCACCAACGTGGGCATGAACACTGAAGCTTTCTTT
CASTNVGMNTEAFF
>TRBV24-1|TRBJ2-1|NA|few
TGTGCCACCAGTGACTCCGACTTCTATGAGCAGTTCTTC
CATSDSDFYEQFF
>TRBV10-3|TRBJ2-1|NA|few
TGTGCCATCAGTGACAGGAAGTACAATGAGCAGTTCTTC
CAISDRKYNEQFF
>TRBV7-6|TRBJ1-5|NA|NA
TGTACCAGCAGCTTATTTGTGGGTCGGGGTTCCGATCAGCCCCAGCATTTT
CTSSLFVGRGSDQPQHF
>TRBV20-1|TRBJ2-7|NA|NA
TGCAGTGCTAGAAAAACGGGACTCTACGAGCAGTACTTC
CSARKTGLYEQYF
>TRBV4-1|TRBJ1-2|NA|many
TGCGCCAGCAGCCAAGACGGGCATGGCTACACCTTC
CASSQDGHGYTF
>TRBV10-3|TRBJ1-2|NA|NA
TGTGCCATCAGTCAAAAAACAGCGGGGACGGGGTATGGCTACACCTTC
CAISQKTAGTGYGYTF
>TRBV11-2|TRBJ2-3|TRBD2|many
TGTGCCAGCAGCCCTAGCGGGGGGCCAGATACGCAGTATTTT
CASSPSGGPDTQYF
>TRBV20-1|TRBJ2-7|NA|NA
TGCAGTGCTAGAGATCCGTTCGGCAGCGCCAGAGGGCGTAGCACAGATGCGCAGTACTTC
CSARDPFGSARGRSTDAQYF
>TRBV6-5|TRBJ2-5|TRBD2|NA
TGTGCCAGCAGTTACTCGGTTGGGGGGGGGGGGGGGGGGGGGGGGGAGACCCAGTACTTC
CASSYSVGGGGGGGGETQYF
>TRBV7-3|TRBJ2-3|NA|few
TGTGCCAGCAGCCAAGACCCATCCCGCACAGATACGCAGTATTTT
CASSQDPSRTDTQYF
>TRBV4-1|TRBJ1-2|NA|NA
TGCGCCAGCAGACCCCCCGGGACGGACTATGGCTACACCTTC
CASRPPGTDYGYTF
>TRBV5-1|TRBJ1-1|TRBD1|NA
TGCGCCAGCAGCTTCGGACAGGACTACACTGAAGCTTTCTTT
CASSFGQDYTEAFF
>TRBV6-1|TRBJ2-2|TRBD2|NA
TGTGCCAGCATCCCTGGGGGGGGACCTATTAGCTCCTCCGGTGAGCTGTTTTTT
CASIPGGGPISSSGELFF
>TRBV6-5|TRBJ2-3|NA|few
NA
CASSSSGVADTQYF
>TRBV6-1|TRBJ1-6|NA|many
TGTGCCAGCAGTGCTGAGAGGTTTAATTCACCCCTCCACTTT
CASSAERFNSPLHF
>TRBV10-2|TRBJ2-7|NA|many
TGCGCCAGCAGCTCGGGGAGAACCGTACTCAAGCAGTACTTC
CASSSGRTVLKQYF
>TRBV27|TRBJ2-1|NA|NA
TGTGCCAGCAGCCCCTTTGGAGGCGATGAGCAGTTCTTC
CASSPFGGDEQFF